These 17 T cell receptor beta chains were all obtained from the same sample, sequenced in a study of blood T cell repertoires in COVID-19. Using immunoSEQ multiplex PCR, the repertoire was profiled, and TCRdb retains in-frame clones only, with some absent. The sample consists of about 180,000 clones, around nine tenths of them appearing once. Source material: peripheral blood. The receptor source for this set is a woman between 70 and 85 years old with COVID-19, enrolled during active disease.

The V and J genes are TRBV12-3 or TRBV12-4 and TRBJ1-4; unclear D gene. Between the trimmed V and J ends, which lost 6 bases and 6 bases, there was a span of 8 bases. The CDR3 covers 12 residues. DNA of the CDR3: TGTGCCAGCAGCATCACAGATGAAAAACTGTTTTTT. This sequence encodes CASSITDEKLFF.

The count of this clone is one. The rearrangement uses TRBV7-3 and TRBJ1-6, with D uncertain. V shed 5 bases and J shed 5 bases, with 10 bases lying between them. The length of the CDR3 is 14 residues. Germline lookup yields CDR1 SGHTA and CDR2 FQGTGA. CDR3 DNA sequence: TGTGCCAGCAGCCAGACGGGGAATAATTCACCCCTCCACTTT. Amino acids: CASSQTGNNSPLHF.

The genes are TRBV7-8 and TRBJ2-7, with a tentative D call TRBD1 (5 bases). Germline loops: CDR1 SGHVS, CDR2 FQNEAQ. V was clipped by 5 bases and J by 3 bases, with 11 bases between them. The CDR3 length is 13 residues. DNA of the CDR3: TGTGCCAGCAGCCCGGACACCTACTACGAGCAGTACTTC. It yields the protein CASSPDTYYEQYF.

This chain joins TRBV3-1 (or the pseudogene TRBV3-2) and TRBJ1-1, with D unclear. V was cut by 4 bases and J by 1 base, with 10 bases left in between. The CDR3 is made up of 14 amino acids. CDR1 and CDR2 from the germline V gene are LGHDT and YNNKEL (reference sequence). The CDR3 DNA follows: TGTGCCAGCAGCCGGATCCGAGGGAACACTGAAGCTTTCTTT. This codes for CASSRIRGNTEAFF.

The chain recombines TRBV5-1 with TRBJ2-1; a weak D match, TRBD2 (6 bases). Germline CDR1 reads SGHRS; CDR2 reads YFSETQ. The ends were cut back, 7 bases at V and 0 bases at J, with 14 bases in the middle. This CDR3 contains 15 residues. CDR3: CASGLDGSSYNEQFF. Written as DNA, the CDR3 is TGCGCCAGCGGTTTGGACGGGAGCTCCTACAATGAGCAGTTCTTC.

The CDR3 loop reads CAISDLAGAADTQYF. The DNA of the CDR3 is TGTGCCATCAGTGATCTGGCGGGAGCTGCAGATACGCAGTATTTT. This chain connects TRBV10-3 to TRBJ2-3; 7 bases are a match to TRBD2. With 3 bases clipped from V and 4 bases from J, the junction kept 7 bases outside the gene matches. The CDR3 has 15 amino acids. CDR1 and CDR2 (germline): ENHRY, SYGVKD.

The chain carries TRBV7-2 and TRBJ2-2; 7 nucleotides align to TRBD1. Trimming took 6 bases from V and 5 from J; bases not matched to a gene: 9. CDR3 length: 15 residues. Germline V CDR1 and CDR2: SGHTA, FQGNSA. CDR3 nucleotides: TGTGCCAGCAGTTGGAGACAGGGTTCAACCGGGGAGCTGTTTTTT. Its translation: CASSWRQGSTGELFF.

The chain combines TRBV5-1 with TRBJ2-5; 8 positions agree with TRBD1. Unmatched junction bases numbered 8, after V lost 4 bases and J lost 6 bases. This CDR3 is built from 14 residues. Germline V gene sequence: CDR1 SGHRS, CDR2 YFSETQ. CDR3 sequence (DNA): TGCGCCAGCAGCCCTGGACAGGGTCTGAAGACCCAGTACTTC. Translation gives CASSPGQGLKTQYF. Full variable domain (outside the CDR3, taken from reference TRBV5-1 and TRBJ2-5): KAGVTQTPRYLIKTRGQQVTLSCSPISGHRSVSWYQQTPGQGLQFLFEYFSETQRNKGNFPGRFSGRQFSNSRSEMNVSTLELGDSALYLCASSPGQGLKTQYFGPGTRLLVL.

This CDR3 is CASNHDGDQPQHF. The CDR3 region has the DNA TGTGCCAGCAACCACGACGGGGATCAGCCCCAGCATTTT. This chain joins TRBV6-5 and TRBJ1-5; D unresolved. CDR3 length: 13 residues. V shed 7 bases and J shed 5 bases, with 12 bases lying between them. Germline CDR1 is MNHEY and CDR2 is SVGAGI.

This clone was recorded only once. The rearrangement links TRBV30 to TRBJ1-5; D is undetermined. V was pared by 0 bases and J by 0 bases, with 9 bases between. CDR1 and CDR2 (germline): GTSNPN, SVGIG (reference sequence). There are 15 residues in the CDR3. Written as DNA, the CDR3 is TGTGCCTGGAGTGTTTCAGGCGATAGCAATCAGCCCCAGCATTTT. It yields the protein CAWSVSGDSNQPQHF. Complete variable domain (other parts from reference TRBV30 and TRBJ1-5): SQTIHQWPATLVQPVGSPLSLECTVEGTSNPNLYWYRQAAGRGLQLLFYSVGIGQISSEVPQNLSASRPQDRQFILSSKKLLLSDSGFYLCAWSVSGDSNQPQHFGDGTRLSIL.

This rearrangement joins TRBV19 to TRBJ2-4; 7 bases map to TRBD2. The V gene end was trimmed by 5 bases and the J gene end by 0 bases; junction bases not matched to a gene: 4. Germline CDR1 is LNHDA and CDR2 is SQIVND (reference sequence). The CDR3 is made up of 15 amino acids. The CDR3, as DNA: TGTGCCAGTAGTTTAGCGGGTCTAGCCAAAAACATTCAGTACTTC. This translates into CASSLAGLAKNIQYF.

The V gene is TRBV28, the J gene TRBJ2-7; no reliable D call. Germline V gives CDR1 MDHEN, CDR2 SYDVKM. CDR3 length equals 11 residues. The germline V and J ends were trimmed by 7 bases and 3 bases, with 7 bases remaining between them. The CDR3 nucleotides are TGTGCCAGCACTGAGAACTACGAGCAGTACTTC. This sequence encodes CASTENYEQYF.

The J gene is TRBJ2-1, the V gene TRBV3-1 (or the pseudogene TRBV3-2); 12 nucleotides match TRBD2. Looked up from germline, CDR1 is LGHDT and CDR2 is YNNKEL (reference sequence). The CDR3 is 15 amino acids. V was pared by 4 bases and J by 9 bases, with 7 bases of the junction left unmatched. The CDR3 protein is CASSPSGRVRIEQFF. The CDR3 bases are TGTGCCAGCAGCCCTAGCGGGAGGGTTCGGATTGAGCAGTTCTTC.

V is TRBV19 and J is TRBJ2-5; the D gene is possibly TRBD1 (5 bases). Looked up from germline, CDR1 is LNHDA and CDR2 is SQIVND (reference sequence). The CDR3 is 14 amino acids. Trimming removed 0 bases from V and 7 bases from J, with 12 bases in between. CDR3 residues: CASSIERGRGTQYF. Here the CDR3 DNA reads TGTGCCAGTAGTATAGAAAGGGGCAGAGGGACCCAGTACTTC.

This clone appeared once. J is TRBJ2-1 and V is TRBV7-3, with 8 positions matching TRBD2. Germline lookup yields CDR1 SGHTA and CDR2 FQGTGA. The V segment lost 1 base and the J segment 1 base; nucleotides outside the gene matches: 12. The CDR3 consists of 19 residues. In DNA, the CDR3 is TGTGCCAGCAGCTTAAATGGGGCGCAAGTAGCGGGGTCCTACAATGAGCAGTTCTTC. Translation: CASSLNGAQVAGSYNEQFF.

The chain links TRBV7-2 to TRBJ1-6; maybe TRBD1 (5 bases). From germline, CDR1 is SGHTA and CDR2 FQGNSA. V shed 10 bases and J shed 2 bases, with 12 bases lying between them. This CDR3 has 14 amino acids. Here the CDR3 DNA reads TGTGCCACCGTGGGGCAGACCTATAATTCACCCCTCCACTTT. Its protein product is CATVGQTYNSPLHF.

The CDR3 DNA reads TGTGCCAGCTCACCACAGGAACCACAGGGGGAGGAGACCCAGTACTTC. The encoded protein is CASSPQEPQGEETQYF. The chain is built from TRBV18 and TRBJ2-5; 8 bases map to TRBD1. Looked up from germline, CDR1 is KGHSH and CDR2 is LQKENI. This CDR3 region has 16 residues. V lost 1 base and J lost 5; bases outside the gene matches: 9. Full variable domain (remainder filled in from reference TRBV18 and TRBJ2-5): NAGVMQNPRHLVRRRGQEARLRCSPMKGHSHVYWYRQLPEEGLKFMVYLQKENIIDESGMPKERFSAEFPKEGPSILRIQQVVRGDSAAYFCASSPQEPQGEETQYFGPGTRLLVL.